The 2 T cell receptor beta chains reported below all come from one sample, sequenced in a study of low-dose radiotherapy and immunotherapy resistance in tumors. The sample's time point: before trial treatment. With TRAV- and TRBV-specific primers, first-strand cDNA was made, covering the alpha and beta chains. The authors amplified TCRs for 20 to 25 PCR cycles with a constant-region primer and a V-primer adapter. TCRdb re-called the reads through MiXCR, storing one row per CDR3 protein. The profile shows about 71,000 distinct CDR3 sequences, 30% to 40% of them singletons. The sample was PBMCs, taken before treatment. Every receptor here comes from a female donor with ovarian cancer.

Ten or more counts support this clonotype. The chain carries TRBV10-3 and TRBJ1-1; 7 bases are a match to TRBD1. The CDR3 totals 20 residues. CDR1 is ENHRY, CDR2 SYGVKD, per germline. The junction had 21 bases not matched to a gene; V was cut back by 0 bases and J by 5 bases. The chain's CDR3 is CAISESSRLRYRGDRTEAFF. CDR3 nucleotides: TGTGCCATCAGTGAGTCGAGCCGTTTAAGGTACAGGGGCGATAGGACTGAAGCTTTCTTT.

Regarding this clonotype: Germline is not matched at one junction end, which may reflect a read error. V gene TRBV9 combines with J gene TRBJ1-6; D is ambiguous. CDR1 is SGDLS, CDR2 YYNGEE, per germline. This CDR3 comprises 16 residues. For the CDR3, the DNA is TGTGCCATCAGCGTAGCAGGCGGCTCCTATAATTCACCCCTCCACTTT. Its protein product is CAISVAGGSYNSPLHF.